This T cell receptor (beta chain) emerged from a study of T cell changes during pregnancy in multiple sclerosis. Profiled with immunoSEQ multiplex PCR; TCRdb holds only in-frame clones, not every one. The data contain 25,000 to 35,000 clones, 90% of them singletons. Trimming cost V 8 bases and J 6 bases; bases outside gene matches: 3. The CDR3 runs 14 residues. The V gene's germline CDR1 is MRHNA and CDR2 SNTAGT. The sequence came from a female donor with multiple sclerosis, enrolled in a pregnancy study. Sequencing was performed on CD8+ T cells from peripheral blood mononuclear cells, taken in the second trimester of pregnancy. The chain combines TRBV6-4 with TRBJ2-2, with TRBD2 matching 13 bases. The CDR3 DNA follows: TGTGCCAGCGGGACTAGCGGGACATCCGGGGAGCTGTTTTTT. It specifies CASGTSGTSGELFF.